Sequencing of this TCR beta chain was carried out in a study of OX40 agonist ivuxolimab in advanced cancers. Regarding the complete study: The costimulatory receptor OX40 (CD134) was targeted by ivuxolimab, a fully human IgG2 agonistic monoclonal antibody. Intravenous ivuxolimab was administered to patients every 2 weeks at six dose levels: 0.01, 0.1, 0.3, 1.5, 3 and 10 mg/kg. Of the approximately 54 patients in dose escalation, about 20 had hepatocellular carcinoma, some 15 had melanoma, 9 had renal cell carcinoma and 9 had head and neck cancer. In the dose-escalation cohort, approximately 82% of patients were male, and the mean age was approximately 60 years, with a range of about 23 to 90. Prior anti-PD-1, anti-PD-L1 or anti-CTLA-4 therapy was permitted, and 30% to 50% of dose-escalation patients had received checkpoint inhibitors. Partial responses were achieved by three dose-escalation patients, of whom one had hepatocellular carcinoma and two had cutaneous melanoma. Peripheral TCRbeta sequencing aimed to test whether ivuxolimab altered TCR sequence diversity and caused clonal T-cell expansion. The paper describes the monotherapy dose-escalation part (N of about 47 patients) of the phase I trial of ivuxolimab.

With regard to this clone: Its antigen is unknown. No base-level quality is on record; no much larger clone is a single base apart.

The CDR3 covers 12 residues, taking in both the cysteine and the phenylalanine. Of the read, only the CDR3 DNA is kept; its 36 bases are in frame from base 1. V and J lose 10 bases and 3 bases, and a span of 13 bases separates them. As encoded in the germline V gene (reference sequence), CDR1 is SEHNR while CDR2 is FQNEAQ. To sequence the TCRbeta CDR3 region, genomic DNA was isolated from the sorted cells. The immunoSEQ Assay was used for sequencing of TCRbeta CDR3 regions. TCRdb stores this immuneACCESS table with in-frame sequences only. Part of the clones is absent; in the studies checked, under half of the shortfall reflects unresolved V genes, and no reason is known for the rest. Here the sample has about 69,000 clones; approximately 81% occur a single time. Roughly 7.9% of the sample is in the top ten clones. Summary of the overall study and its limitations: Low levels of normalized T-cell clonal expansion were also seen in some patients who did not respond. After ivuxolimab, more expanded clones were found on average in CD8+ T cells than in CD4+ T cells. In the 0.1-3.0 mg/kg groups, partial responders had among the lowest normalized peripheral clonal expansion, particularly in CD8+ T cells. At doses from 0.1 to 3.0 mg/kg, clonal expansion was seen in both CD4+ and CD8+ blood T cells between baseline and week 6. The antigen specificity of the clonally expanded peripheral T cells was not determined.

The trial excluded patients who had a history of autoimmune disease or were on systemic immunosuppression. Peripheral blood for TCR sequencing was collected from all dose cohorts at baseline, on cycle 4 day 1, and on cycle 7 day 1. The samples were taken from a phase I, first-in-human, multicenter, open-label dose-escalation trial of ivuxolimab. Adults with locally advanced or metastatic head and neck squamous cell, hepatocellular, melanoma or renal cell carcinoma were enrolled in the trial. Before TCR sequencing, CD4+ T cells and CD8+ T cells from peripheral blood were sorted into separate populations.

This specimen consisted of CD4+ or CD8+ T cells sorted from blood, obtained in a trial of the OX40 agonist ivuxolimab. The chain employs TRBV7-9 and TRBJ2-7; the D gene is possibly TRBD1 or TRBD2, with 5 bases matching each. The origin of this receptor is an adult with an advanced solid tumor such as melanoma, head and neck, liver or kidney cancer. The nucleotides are TGTGCCACCGGCCGGGACGGCTACGAGCAGTACTTC. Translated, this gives CATGRDGYEQYF.